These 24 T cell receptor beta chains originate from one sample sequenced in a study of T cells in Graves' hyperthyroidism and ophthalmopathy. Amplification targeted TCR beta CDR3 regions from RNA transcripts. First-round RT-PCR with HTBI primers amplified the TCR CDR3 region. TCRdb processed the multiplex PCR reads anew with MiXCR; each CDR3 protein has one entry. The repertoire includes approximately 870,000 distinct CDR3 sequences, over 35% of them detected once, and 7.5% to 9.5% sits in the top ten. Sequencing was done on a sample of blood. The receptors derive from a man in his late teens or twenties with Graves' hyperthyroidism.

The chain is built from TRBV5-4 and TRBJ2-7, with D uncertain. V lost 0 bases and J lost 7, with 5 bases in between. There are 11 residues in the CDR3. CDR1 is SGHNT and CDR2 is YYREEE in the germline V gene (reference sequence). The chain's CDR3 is CASSLVEEQYF. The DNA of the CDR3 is TGTGCCAGCAGCTTGGTAGAGGAGCAGTACTTC.

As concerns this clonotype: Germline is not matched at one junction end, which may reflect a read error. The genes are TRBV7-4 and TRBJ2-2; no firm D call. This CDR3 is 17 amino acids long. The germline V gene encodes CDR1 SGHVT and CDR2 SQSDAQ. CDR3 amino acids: CASSQVEDAENTGELFF. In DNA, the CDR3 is TGCGCCAGCAGCCAAGTGGAAGACGCGGAGAACACCGGGGAGCTGTTTTTT.

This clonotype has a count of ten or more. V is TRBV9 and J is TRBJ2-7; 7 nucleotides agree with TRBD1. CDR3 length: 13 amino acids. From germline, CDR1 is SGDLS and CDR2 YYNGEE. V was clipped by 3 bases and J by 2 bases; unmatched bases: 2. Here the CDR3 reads CASSEGTAYEQYF. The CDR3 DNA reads TGTGCCAGCAGCGAAGGGACAGCCTACGAGCAGTACTTC.

CDR3 sequence reads: CSLTIGDAQYF. The CDR3 bases are TGCAGCCTAACGATAGGGGATGCGCAGTACTTC. The rearrangement uses TRBV29-1 and TRBJ2-7; D possibly corresponds to TRBD1 (5 bases). CDR3 length: 11 amino acids. The V end lost 8 bases, the J end lost 9 bases, and 17 bases lay between the germline ends. Germline V gene sequence: CDR1 SQVTM, CDR2 ANQGSEA.

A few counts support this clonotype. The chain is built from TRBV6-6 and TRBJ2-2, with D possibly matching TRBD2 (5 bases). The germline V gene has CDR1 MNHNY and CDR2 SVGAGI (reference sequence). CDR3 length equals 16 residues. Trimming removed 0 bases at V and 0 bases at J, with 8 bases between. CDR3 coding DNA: TGTGCCAGCAGTTACTCTGGAGGACCGAACACCGGGGAGCTGTTTTTT. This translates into CASSYSGGPNTGELFF.

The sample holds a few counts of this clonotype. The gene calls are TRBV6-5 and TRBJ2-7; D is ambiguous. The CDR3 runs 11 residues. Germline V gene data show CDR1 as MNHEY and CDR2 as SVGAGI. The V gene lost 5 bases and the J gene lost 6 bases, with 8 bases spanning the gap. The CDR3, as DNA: TGTGCCAGCAGTATATGGAGCGAGCAGTACTTC. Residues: CASSIWSEQYF.

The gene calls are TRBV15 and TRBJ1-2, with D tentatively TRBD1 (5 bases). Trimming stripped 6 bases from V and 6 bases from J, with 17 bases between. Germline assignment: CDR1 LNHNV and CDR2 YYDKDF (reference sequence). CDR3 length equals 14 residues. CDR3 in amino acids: CATRRTPRGNGYTF. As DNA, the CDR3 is TGTGCCACCAGGCGGACACCTCGCGGGAATGGCTACACCTTC. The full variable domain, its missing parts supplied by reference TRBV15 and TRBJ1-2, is DAMVIQNPRYQVTQFGKPVTLSCSQTLNHNVMYWYQQKSSQAPKLLFHYYDKDFNNEADTPDNFQSRRPNTSFCFLDIRSPGLGDTAMYLCATRRTPRGNGYTFGSGTRLTVV.

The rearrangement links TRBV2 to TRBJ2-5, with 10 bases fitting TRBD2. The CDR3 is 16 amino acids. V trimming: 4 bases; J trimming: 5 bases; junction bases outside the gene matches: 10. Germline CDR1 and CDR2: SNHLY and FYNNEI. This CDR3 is CASSGHSGGPGETQYF. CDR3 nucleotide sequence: TGTGCCAGCAGTGGGCATAGCGGGGGGCCGGGCGAGACCCAGTACTTC.

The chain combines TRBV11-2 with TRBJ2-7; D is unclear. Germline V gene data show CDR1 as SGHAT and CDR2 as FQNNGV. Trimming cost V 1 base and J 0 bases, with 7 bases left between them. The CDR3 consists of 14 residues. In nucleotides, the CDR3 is TGTGCCAGCAGCTTAGGAGGCCACTCCTACGAGCAGTACTTC. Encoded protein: CASSLGGHSYEQYF.

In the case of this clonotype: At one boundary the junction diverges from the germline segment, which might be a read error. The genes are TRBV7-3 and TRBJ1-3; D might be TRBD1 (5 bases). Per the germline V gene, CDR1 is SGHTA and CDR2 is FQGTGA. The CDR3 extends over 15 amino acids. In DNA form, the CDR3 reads TGCGCCAGCAGCCAAGATTGGGACGGAGGGGACACCATATATTTT. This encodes CASSQDWDGGDTIYF. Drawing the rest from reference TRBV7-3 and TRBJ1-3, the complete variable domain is GAGVSQTPSNKVTEKGKYVELRCDPISGHTALYWYRQSLGQGPEFLIYFQGTGAADDSGLPNDRFFAVRPEGSVSTLKIQRTERGDSAVYLCASSQDWDGGDTIYFGEGSWLTVV.

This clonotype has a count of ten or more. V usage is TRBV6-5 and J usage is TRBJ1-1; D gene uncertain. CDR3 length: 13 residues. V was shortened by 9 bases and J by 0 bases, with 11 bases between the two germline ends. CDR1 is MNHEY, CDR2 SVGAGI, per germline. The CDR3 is CASSYSMNTEAFF. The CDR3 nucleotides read TGTGCCAGTTCGTACTCCATGAACACTGAAGCTTTCTTT.

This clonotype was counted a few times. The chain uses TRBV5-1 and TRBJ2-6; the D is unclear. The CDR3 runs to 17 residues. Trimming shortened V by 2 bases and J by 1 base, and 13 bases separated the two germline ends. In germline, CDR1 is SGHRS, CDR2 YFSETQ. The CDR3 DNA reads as TGCGCCAGCAGCTTTACAACCACGGCATCTGGGGCCAACGTCCTGACTTTC. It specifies CASSFTTTASGANVLTF.

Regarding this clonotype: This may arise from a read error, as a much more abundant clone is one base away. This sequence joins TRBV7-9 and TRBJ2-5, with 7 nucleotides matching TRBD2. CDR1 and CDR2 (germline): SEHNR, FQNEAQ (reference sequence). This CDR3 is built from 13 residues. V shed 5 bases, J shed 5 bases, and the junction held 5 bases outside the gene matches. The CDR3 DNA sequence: TGTGCCAGCAGCCGACTAGCCAGTGAGACCCAGTACTTC. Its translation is CASSRLASETQYF.

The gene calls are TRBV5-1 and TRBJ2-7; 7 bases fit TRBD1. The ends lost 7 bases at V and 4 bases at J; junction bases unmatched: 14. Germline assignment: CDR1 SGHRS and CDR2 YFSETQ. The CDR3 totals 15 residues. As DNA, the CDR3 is TGCGCCAGCGGATCCGGGACAGAAGAAGTATACGAGCAGTACTTC. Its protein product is CASGSGTEEVYEQYF.

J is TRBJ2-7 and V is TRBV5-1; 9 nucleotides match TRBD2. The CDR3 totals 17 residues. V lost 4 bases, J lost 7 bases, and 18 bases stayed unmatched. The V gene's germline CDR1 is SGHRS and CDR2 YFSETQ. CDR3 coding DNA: TGCGCCAGCAGCCAAAGTTGGGCGGGAGGGCCCTCCGAAGAGCAGTACTTC. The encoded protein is CASSQSWAGGPSEEQYF.

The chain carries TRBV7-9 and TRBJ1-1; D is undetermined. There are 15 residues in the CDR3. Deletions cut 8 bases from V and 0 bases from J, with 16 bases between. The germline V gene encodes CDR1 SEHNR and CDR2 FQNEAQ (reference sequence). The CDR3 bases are TGTGCCAGCCGTCGCGAGGTTTGGGTGAACACTGAAGCTTTCTTT. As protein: CASRREVWVNTEAFF.

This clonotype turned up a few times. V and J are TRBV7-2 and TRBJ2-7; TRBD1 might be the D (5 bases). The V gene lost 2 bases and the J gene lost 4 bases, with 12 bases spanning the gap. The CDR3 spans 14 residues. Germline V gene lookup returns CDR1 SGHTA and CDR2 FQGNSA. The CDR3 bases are TGTGCCAGCAGCTTATCCCCAGGGTGGTACGAGCAGTACTTC. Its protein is CASSLSPGWYEQYF.

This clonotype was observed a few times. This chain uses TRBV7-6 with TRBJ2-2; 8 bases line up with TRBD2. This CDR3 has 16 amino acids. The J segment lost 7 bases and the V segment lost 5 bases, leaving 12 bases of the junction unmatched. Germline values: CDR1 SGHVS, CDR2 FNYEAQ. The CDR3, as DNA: TGTGCCAGCAGCCTCCCACGGGAGGGCCGGTACGGGGAGCTGTTTTTT. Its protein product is CASSLPREGRYGELFF. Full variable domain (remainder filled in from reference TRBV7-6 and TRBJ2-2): GAGVSQSPRYKVTKRGQDVALRCDPISGHVSLYWYRQALGQGPEFLTYFNYEAQQDKSGLPNDRFSAERPEGSISTLTIQRTEQRDSAMYRCASSLPREGRYGELFFGEGSRLTVL.

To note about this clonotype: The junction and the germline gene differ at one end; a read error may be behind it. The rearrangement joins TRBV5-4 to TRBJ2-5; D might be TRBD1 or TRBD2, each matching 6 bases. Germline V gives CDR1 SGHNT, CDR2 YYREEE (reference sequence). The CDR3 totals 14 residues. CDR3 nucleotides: TGCGCCAGCAGCCCCGGGGGCGCAGAAGAGACCCAGTACTTC. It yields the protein CASSPGGAEETQYF.

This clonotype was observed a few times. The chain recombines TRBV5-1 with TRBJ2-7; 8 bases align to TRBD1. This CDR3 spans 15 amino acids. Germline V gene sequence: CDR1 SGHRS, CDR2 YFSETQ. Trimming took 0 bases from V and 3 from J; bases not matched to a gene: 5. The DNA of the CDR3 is TGCGCCAGCAGCTTGGCTCTCAGGGGGCGCTACGAGCAGTACTTC. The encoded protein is CASSLALRGRYEQYF.

DNA for the CDR3: TGCAGTTCTAAAAGCGGACAGTCGAGCTACGAGCAGTACTTC. It is translated as CSSKSGQSSYEQYF. This chain joins TRBV20-1 and TRBJ2-7; D possibly corresponds to TRBD1 (6 bases). V was cut by 8 bases and J by 3 bases, with 20 bases left in between. Germline V gene lookup returns CDR1 DFQATT and CDR2 SNEGSKA (reference sequence). The CDR3 has 14 amino acids.

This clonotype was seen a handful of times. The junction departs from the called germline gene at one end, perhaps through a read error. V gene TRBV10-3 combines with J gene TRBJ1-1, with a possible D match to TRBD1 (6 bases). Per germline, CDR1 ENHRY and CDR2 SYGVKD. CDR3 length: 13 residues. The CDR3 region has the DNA TGTGCCAGCAGTTTGACCGGGGGGGCGGGAGCTTTCTTT. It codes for CASSLTGGAGAFF.

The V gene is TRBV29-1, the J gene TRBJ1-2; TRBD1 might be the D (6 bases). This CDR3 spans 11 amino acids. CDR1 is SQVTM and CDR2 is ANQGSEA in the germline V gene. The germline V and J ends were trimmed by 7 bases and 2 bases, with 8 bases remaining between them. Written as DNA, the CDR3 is TGCAGCGACAGGGTGAACTATGGCTACACCTTC. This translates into CSDRVNYGYTF.

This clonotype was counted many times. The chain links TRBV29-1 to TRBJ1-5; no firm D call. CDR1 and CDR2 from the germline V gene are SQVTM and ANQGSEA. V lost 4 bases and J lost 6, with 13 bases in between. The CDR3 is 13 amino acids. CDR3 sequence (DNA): TGCAGCGTTGCCCCAGGATCGGGTCAGCCCCAGCATTTT. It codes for CSVAPGSGQPQHF. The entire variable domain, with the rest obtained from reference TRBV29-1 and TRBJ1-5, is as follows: SAVISQKPSRDICQRGTSLTIQCQVDSQVTMMFWYRQQPGQSLTLIATANQGSEATYESGFVIDKFPISRPNLTFSTLTVSNMSPEDSSIYLCSVAPGSGQPQHFGDGTRLSIL.